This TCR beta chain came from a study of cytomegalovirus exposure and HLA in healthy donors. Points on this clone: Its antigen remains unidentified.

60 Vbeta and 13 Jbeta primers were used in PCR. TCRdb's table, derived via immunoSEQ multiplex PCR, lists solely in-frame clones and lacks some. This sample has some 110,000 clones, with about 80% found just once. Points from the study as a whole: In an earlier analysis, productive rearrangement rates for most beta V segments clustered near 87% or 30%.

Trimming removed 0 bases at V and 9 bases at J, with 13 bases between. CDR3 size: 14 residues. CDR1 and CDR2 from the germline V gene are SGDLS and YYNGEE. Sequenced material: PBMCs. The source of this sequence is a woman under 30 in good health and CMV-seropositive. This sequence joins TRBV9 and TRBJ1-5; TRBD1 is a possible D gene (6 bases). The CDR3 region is CASSVGGGGGPQHF. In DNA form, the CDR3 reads TGTGCCAGCAGCGTAGGGGGAGGGGGGGGGCCCCAGCATTTT.